A single T cell receptor (beta chain) is shown here with its context. Germline V gene data show CDR1 as LNHDA and CDR2 as SQIVND (reference sequence). Trimming cost V 3 bases and J 7 bases, with 10 bases left between them. CDR3 length equals 13 residues. TCRdb's table, derived via immunoSEQ multiplex PCR, lists solely in-frame clones and lacks some. The sample carries about 190,000 clones, around 82% recorded once. The record originates from a study of blood T cell repertoires in COVID-19. The rearrangement links TRBV19 to TRBJ1-5, with D unresolved. The TCR originated in a woman aged 55-69 years with acute COVID-19. Sequenced material: PBMCs or T cells enriched from blood (not recorded which). This CDR3 is CASSINQVQPQHF. DNA for the CDR3: TGTGCCAGTAGTATTAATCAGGTACAGCCCCAGCATTTT. Looking up the rest from reference TRBV19 and TRBJ1-5 gives the full variable domain: DGGITQSPKYLFRKEGQNVTLSCEQNLNHDAMYWYRQDPGQGLRLIYYSQIVNDFQKGDIAEGYSVSREKKESFPLTVTSAQKNPTAFYLCASSINQVQPQHFGDGTRLSIL.